This entry lists 4 T cell receptor beta chains sequenced from one sample in a study of shared clonotypes between healthy human individuals. Repertoires were generated with immunoSEQ multiplex PCR, while TCRdb's copy carries only in-frame clones and drops some. The sample has about 1.4 million clones, around 97% seen once. Sequences were obtained from naive CD4+ T cells sorted from blood. The sample's subset: CD45RA+ positively selected. The receptors come from a man aged 25-45 years in good health.

In nucleotides, the CDR3 is TGTGCCAGCAGCGCGGGACAGGGGTCTCGCGGAAACACCATATATTTT. Protein product: CASSAGQGSRGNTIYF. The chain joins TRBV11-2 to TRBJ1-3; 10 bases are a match to TRBD1. This CDR3 is built from 16 residues. Losses at the gene ends were 5 bases for V and 4 bases for J; bases not matched to a gene: 8. The V gene's germline CDR1 is SGHAT and CDR2 FQNNGV.

The chain links TRBV19 to TRBJ1-5; 8 positions match TRBD1. J lost 3 bases, V lost 7 bases, and 8 bases had no gene match. Germline CDR1 and CDR2: LNHDA and SQIVND (reference sequence). The CDR3 is 15 residues long. The CDR3 bases are TGTGCCAGTACCCCCGGACAGGGACCCAATCAGCCCCAGCATTTT. Translating gives CASTPGQGPNQPQHF.

The chain has TRBV5-4 and TRBJ2-7, with 8 bases aligning to TRBD2. This CDR3 has 15 amino acids. V lost 4 bases to trimming and J lost 0 bases; unmatched junction nucleotides: 6. Germline lookup yields CDR1 SGHNT and CDR2 YYREEE (reference sequence). As DNA, the CDR3 is TGTGCCAGCAGCCTTGGACTAGCCTCCTCCTACGAGCAGTACTTC. It encodes CASSLGLASSYEQYF.

The chain uses TRBV5-1 and TRBJ2-2; maybe TRBD2 (6 bases). V lost 2 bases, J lost 2 bases, and 19 bases lay in between. This CDR3 is built from 18 residues. Germline CDR1 is SGHRS and CDR2 is YFSETQ. The CDR3 loop reads CASSLFHGGRGNTGELFF. CDR3 DNA: TGCGCCAGCAGCTTATTCCATGGGGGGAGAGGTAACACCGGGGAGCTGTTTTTT.